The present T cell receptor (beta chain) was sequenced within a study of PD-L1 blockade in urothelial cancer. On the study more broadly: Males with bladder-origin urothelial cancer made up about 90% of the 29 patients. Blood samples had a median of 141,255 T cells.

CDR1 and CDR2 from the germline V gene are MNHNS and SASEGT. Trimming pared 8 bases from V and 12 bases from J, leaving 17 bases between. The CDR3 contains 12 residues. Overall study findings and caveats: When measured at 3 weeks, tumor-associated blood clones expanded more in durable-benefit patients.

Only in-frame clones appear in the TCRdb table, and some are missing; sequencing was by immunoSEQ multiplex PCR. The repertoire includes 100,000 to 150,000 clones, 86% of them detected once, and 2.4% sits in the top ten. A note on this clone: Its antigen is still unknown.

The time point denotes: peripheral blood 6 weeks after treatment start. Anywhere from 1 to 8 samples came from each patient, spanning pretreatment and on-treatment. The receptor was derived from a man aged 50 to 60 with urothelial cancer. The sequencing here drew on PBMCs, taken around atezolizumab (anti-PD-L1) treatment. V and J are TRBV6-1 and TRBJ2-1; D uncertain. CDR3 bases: TGTGCCAGCCGATATTTCAGTCCGATGCAGTTCTTC. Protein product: CASRYFSPMQFF.